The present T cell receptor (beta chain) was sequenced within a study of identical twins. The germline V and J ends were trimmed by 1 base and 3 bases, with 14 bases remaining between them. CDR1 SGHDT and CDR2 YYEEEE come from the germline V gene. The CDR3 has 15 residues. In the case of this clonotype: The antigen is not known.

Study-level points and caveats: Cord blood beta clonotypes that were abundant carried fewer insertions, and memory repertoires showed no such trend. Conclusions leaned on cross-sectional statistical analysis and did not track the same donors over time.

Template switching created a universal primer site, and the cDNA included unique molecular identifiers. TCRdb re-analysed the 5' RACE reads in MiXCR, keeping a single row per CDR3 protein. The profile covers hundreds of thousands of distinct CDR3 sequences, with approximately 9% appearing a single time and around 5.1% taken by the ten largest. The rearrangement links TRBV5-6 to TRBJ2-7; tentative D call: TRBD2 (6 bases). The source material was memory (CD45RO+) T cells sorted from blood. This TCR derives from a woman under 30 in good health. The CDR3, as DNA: TGTGCCAGCAGCTTGATTAGCGGCAACCTCTACGAGCAGTACTTC. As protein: CASSLISGNLYEQYF.